Presented here are 4 T cell receptor beta chains from one specimen sequenced in a study of CD8 T cells in Susac syndrome. A quantity of roughly 0.5 to 1 ug RNA underwent reverse transcription using random hexamers. TCRdb recomputed calls from the immunoSEQ multiplex PCR reads with MiXCR, one row per CDR3 protein. The table lists fewer than 100,000 distinct CDR3 sequences, around 90% of them singletons. The sequenced sample consisted of CD8+ T cells from PBMCs. The receptors originated from a human donor with multiple sclerosis.

The chain recombines TRBV7-9 with TRBJ2-1, with D perhaps matching TRBD2 (6 bases). The CDR3 spans 14 residues. V was cut by 5 bases and J by 8 bases, with 16 bases left in between. Germline V CDR1 and CDR2: SEHNR, FQNEAQ (reference sequence). The CDR3 coding sequence is TGTGCCAGCAGCGGTTGGAGGGTTATGGATGAGCAGTTCTTC. Translating it yields CASSGWRVMDEQFF.

The chain joins TRBV28 to TRBJ2-7, with TRBD1 as a possible D gene (6 bases). In germline, CDR1 is MDHEN, CDR2 SYDVKM. Trimming cost V 3 bases and J 4 bases, with 10 bases left between them. CDR3 length: 13 amino acids. In DNA form, the CDR3 reads TGTGCCAGCAGTTTCCTCGGACAGTACGAGCAGTACTTC. It yields the protein CASSFLGQYEQYF.

The V gene is TRBV5-1, the J gene TRBJ2-1; 8 bases agree with TRBD2. The ends lost 6 bases at V and 7 bases at J; junction bases unmatched: 18. The CDR3 runs to 17 residues. Germline V gene lookup returns CDR1 SGHRS and CDR2 YFSETQ. The CDR3 region has the DNA TGCGCCAGCATGCCCTCTAGCGGGCCCTTTTCGGGGAATGAGCAGTTCTTC. Its translation: CASMPSSGPFSGNEQFF.

The chain uses TRBV6-2 or TRBV6-3 and TRBJ1-2; perhaps TRBD1 as D (5 bases). The CDR3 contains 15 residues. Per the germline V gene, CDR1 is MNHEY and CDR2 is SVGEGT. Trimming took 2 bases from V and 6 from J, leaving 16 bases between them. The CDR3 DNA reads TGTGCCAGCAGTTACCCCTTCGCCCCGGGGGATGGCTACACCTTC. It translates to CASSYPFAPGDGYTF.